The 24 T cell receptor beta chains below all came from one sample that was sequenced in a study of CD8+CD57+ T cells in acquired aplastic anemia. Patients chosen for sequencing had shown CD8+CD57+ cell expansion by flow cytometry. For CDR3 and TCR beta VDJ profiling, genomic DNA was the template used. One entry per CDR3 protein, called by TCRdb with MiXCR from the reads. This table has under 200,000 distinct CDR3 sequences, about 50% appearing once. The material sequenced was sorted CD4+, CD8+, or CD8+CD57+ T cells (not recorded which) from PBMCs. Every receptor here comes from a human donor with aplastic anemia.

This clonotype turned up a few times. V gene TRBV6-1 combines with J gene TRBJ1-5; D remains ambiguous. Deletions cut 4 bases from V and 2 bases from J, with 12 bases between. Germline CDR1 reads MNHNS; CDR2 reads SASEGT. The CDR3 covers 15 residues. Written as DNA, the CDR3 is TGTGCCAGCAGTGTGGAGACCGGTGGCAATCAGCCCCAGCATTTT. Translation: CASSVETGGNQPQHF.

This clonotype was observed once. V and J are TRBV10-3 and TRBJ1-2; 8 bases map to TRBD1. The CDR3 is 13 residues long. Germline V gene data show CDR1 as ENHRY and CDR2 as SYGVKD. V gave up 4 bases and J gave up 8 bases; unmatched junction bases: 6. CDR3 residues: CAISALDRAGYTF. The CDR3 DNA sequence: TGTGCCATCAGTGCTTTGGACAGGGCGGGCTACACCTTC.

The V and J genes are TRBV28 and TRBJ1-3; D unresolved. Germline-derived CDR1 and CDR2 are MDHEN and SYDVKM. This CDR3 comprises 12 residues. The V gene lost 5 bases and the J gene lost 7 bases, with 9 bases spanning the gap. CDR3 in amino acids: CASSETTNTIYF. The CDR3, as DNA: TGTGCCAGCAGTGAAACTACGAACACCATATATTTT. The full variable domain, completed using reference TRBV28 and TRBJ1-3, is DVKVTQSSRYLVKRTGEKVFLECVQDMDHENMFWYRQDPGLGLRLIYFSYDVKMKEKGDIPEGYSVSREKKERFSLILESASTNQTSMYLCASSETTNTIYFGEGSWLTVV.

CDR3 in amino acids: CATKPPTGGNTEAFF. As DNA, the CDR3 is TGTGCCACCAAGCCCCCGACAGGGGGGAACACTGAAGCTTTCTTT. The chain carries TRBV15 and TRBJ1-1; TRBD1 matches 9 bases. In germline, CDR1 is LNHNV, CDR2 YYDKDF (reference sequence). This CDR3 contains 15 residues. The trim removed 7 bases at V and 1 base at J, leaving 7 bases unmatched.

The genes are TRBV19 and TRBJ2-5, with 7 bases aligning to TRBD2. Trimming removed 7 bases from V and 5 bases from J; junction bases left unmatched: 7. The CDR3 loop spans 13 amino acids. The V gene's germline CDR1 is LNHDA and CDR2 SQIVND (reference sequence). This CDR3 is CASNRRREETQYF. CDR3 nucleotides: TGTGCCAGTAATCGTCGGCGGGAGGAGACCCAGTACTTC.

This clonotype has only a few counts. The chain is built from TRBV2 and TRBJ1-2; a weak D match, TRBD1 (5 bases). The CDR3 runs 15 residues. V lost 3 bases to trimming and J lost 4 bases, with 15 bases between them. Germline V gene data show CDR1 as SNHLY and CDR2 as FYNNEI. CDR3 coding DNA: TGTGCCAGCAGTGAGGGGGTGGGAGGAACCTATGGCTACACCTTC. It yields the protein CASSEGVGGTYGYTF. Looking up the rest from reference TRBV2 and TRBJ1-2 gives the full variable domain: EPEVTQTPSHQVTQMGQEVILRCVPISNHLYFYWYRQILGQKVEFLVSFYNNEISEKSEIFDDQFSVERPDGSNFTLKIRSTKLEDSAMYFCASSEGVGGTYGYTFGSGTRLTVV.

The V gene is TRBV7-8, the J gene TRBJ1-2; 8 bases match TRBD1. This CDR3 is 12 amino acids long. Germline V gene data show CDR1 as SGHVS and CDR2 as FQNEAQ. V was pared by 7 bases and J by 6 bases, with 4 bases of the junction left unmatched. The CDR3 region is CASTGGADGYTF. As DNA, the CDR3 is TGTGCCAGCACAGGGGGCGCAGATGGCTACACCTTC.

This chain connects TRBV24-1 to TRBJ2-1; perhaps TRBD1 as D (7 bases). With 11 bases removed from V and 2 bases from J, the gap between germline ends came to 18 bases. Germline V gives CDR1 KGHDR, CDR2 SFDVKD. This CDR3 has 15 amino acids. In DNA form, the CDR3 reads TGTGCCAGCAGCGGAGGGGGACAGACCTACAATGAGCAGTTCTTC. Translating it yields CASSGGGQTYNEQFF.

The genes are TRBV24-1 and TRBJ2-3; D call uncertain. V lost 5 bases, J lost 4 bases, and 9 bases lay in between. Germline CDR1 reads KGHDR; CDR2 reads SFDVKD. The CDR3 sequence is 13 residues long. CDR3 sequence: CATSVPPSDTQYF. The CDR3 DNA is TGTGCCACCAGTGTCCCCCCTTCAGATACGCAGTATTTT.

The sample holds many counts of this clonotype. The chain joins TRBV25-1 to TRBJ1-5; D is unclear. This CDR3 comprises 12 residues. V lost 1 base to trimming and J lost 5 bases, with 3 bases between them. CDR1 and CDR2 from the germline V gene are MGHDK and SYGVNS. CDR3 residues: CASSESYQPQHF. In DNA, the CDR3 is TGTGCCAGCAGTGAATCCTATCAGCCCCAGCATTTT.

The chain employs TRBV7-3 and TRBJ2-1; D ambiguous. Germline V lookup: CDR1 SGHTA, CDR2 FQGTGA. Deletions cut 7 bases from V and 3 bases from J, with 10 bases between. The CDR3 is 13 residues long. The CDR3 DNA follows: TGTGCCAGCACCTCCTTCCTCTACAATGAGCAGTTCTTC. It translates to CASTSFLYNEQFF.

This clonotype appeared a few times. J is TRBJ2-7 and V is TRBV15, with TRBD1 identical over 10 bases. The length of the CDR3 is 13 residues. The V gene end was trimmed by 7 bases and the J gene end by 5 bases; junction bases not matched to a gene: 5. Per germline, CDR1 LNHNV and CDR2 YYDKDF (reference sequence). CDR3 sequence (DNA): TGTGCCACCACGGGACAGGGGACTCACGAGCAGTACTTC. The encoded protein is CATTGQGTHEQYF.

In this sample, this clonotype turned up many times. V gene TRBV7-9 combines with J gene TRBJ1-2; no clear D. CDR3 length: 14 residues. From germline, CDR1 is SEHNR and CDR2 FQNEAQ (reference sequence). V shed 1 base and J shed 4 bases, with 10 bases lying between them. The CDR3: CASSLEGGVYGYTF. CDR3 coding DNA: TGTGCCAGCAGCTTAGAGGGCGGAGTCTATGGCTACACCTTC.

The chain carries TRBV7-6 and TRBJ2-5, with D uncertain. The CDR3 loop spans 13 amino acids. Germline lookup yields CDR1 SGHVS and CDR2 FNYEAQ. The V and J ends lost 5 bases and 2 bases respectively, with 9 bases between them. CDR3 amino acids: CASSVDRQETQYF. The CDR3 DNA reads as TGTGCCAGCAGCGTCGACCGTCAAGAGACCCAGTACTTC.

This clonotype was detected ten times or more. The CDR3, as DNA: TGTGCCAGCAGCTTAGCAGTCAATGAAGCTTTCTTT. Protein: CASSLAVNEAFF. The chain joins TRBV7-9 to TRBJ1-1; D gene unclear. Germline loops: CDR1 SEHNR, CDR2 FQNEAQ (reference sequence). Trimming pared 0 bases from V and 7 bases from J, leaving 6 bases between. The CDR3 is made up of 12 amino acids.

This chain joins TRBV25-1 and TRBJ1-2; TRBD1 aligns across 7 bases. The trim removed 6 bases at V and 7 bases at J, leaving 8 bases unmatched. This CDR3 region has 13 residues. Germline lookup yields CDR1 MGHDK and CDR2 SYGVNS. The CDR3 DNA sequence: TGTGCCAGCAGACCCGACAGGGCCCGTGGCTACACCTTC. Amino acid sequence: CASRPDRARGYTF.

In its sample, this clonotype was seen many times. This chain links TRBV24-1 with TRBJ2-5; possibly TRBD1 for D (5 bases). The CDR3 is 14 amino acids. Deletions cut 4 bases from V and 1 base from J, with 9 bases between. Germline V gene sequence: CDR1 KGHDR, CDR2 SFDVKD. DNA for the CDR3: TGTGCCACCAGTGACCCAGACAGCCAAGAGACCCAGTACTTC. It yields the protein CATSDPDSQETQYF.

A single count supports this clonotype. One end of the junction varies from germline; a read error may be responsible. The rearrangement uses TRBV24-1 and TRBJ1-5, with D tentatively TRBD1 (5 bases). Germline CDR1 and CDR2: KGHDR and SFDVKD. This CDR3 is built from 14 residues. CDR3 sequence reads: CASSLERGEQPQHF. DNA of the CDR3: TGTGCCAGCAGTTTAGAGCGGGGCGAGCAGCCCCAGCATTTT.

The rearrangement joins TRBV10-3 to TRBJ1-1, with D maybe TRBD1 (6 bases). Germline V gene data show CDR1 as ENHRY and CDR2 as SYGVKD. Between the trimmed V and J ends, which lost 5 bases and 0 bases, there was a span of 19 bases. This CDR3 is built from 17 residues. The DNA for the CDR3 is TGTGCCATCAGTCCTGGGGGTGGGGAGGGGGTGAACACTGAAGCTTTCTTT. Its translation: CAISPGGGEGVNTEAFF.

The rearrangement links TRBV12-5 to TRBJ2-3, with TRBD1 matching 9 bases. Losses at the gene ends were 4 bases for V and 6 bases for J; bases not matched to a gene: 11. CDR1 and CDR2 from the germline V gene are LGHNT and FRNRAP. CDR3 length equals 16 residues. The CDR3 protein is CASGWGRDRELDTQYF. The CDR3 DNA reads as TGTGCTAGTGGTTGGGGAAGGGACAGGGAATTGGATACGCAGTATTTT.

This clonotype has ten or more counts. The chain joins TRBV15 to TRBJ2-1; tentatively, D is TRBD2 (5 bases). Germline assignment: CDR1 LNHNV and CDR2 YYDKDF (reference sequence). The V end lost 3 bases, the J end lost 7 bases, and 19 bases lay between the germline ends. The CDR3 contains 16 residues. CDR3 nucleotide sequence: TGTGCCACCAGCAGTACCGGGTCGAGGGTGGCGAATGAGCAGTTCTTC. It codes for CATSSTGSRVANEQFF.

In regard to this clonotype: A clone one base away is much larger, so this may be a read error. The chain uses TRBV11-2 and TRBJ2-7; the match to TRBD1 covers 7 bases. This CDR3 is 16 amino acids long. The germline CDR1 and CDR2 sequences are SGHAT and FQNNGV. The CDR3 bases are TGTGCCGGCAGCCTACCCGACAGGGTAAGCTCCTACGAGCAGTACTTC. Protein: CAGSLPDRVSSYEQYF.

The table lists this clonotype with many counts. This chain links TRBV2 with TRBJ2-1; TRBD2 might be the D (6 bases). Germline values: CDR1 SNHLY, CDR2 FYNNEI. This CDR3 has 16 amino acids. Deletions cut 1 base from V and 9 bases from J, with 19 bases between. The CDR3 sequence: CASSEVGGSYNIEQFF. The CDR3 region has the DNA TGTGCCAGCAGTGAAGTCGGGGGTTCCTACAATATTGAGCAGTTCTTC.

This sequence joins TRBV6-1 and TRBJ1-1; the match to TRBD1 covers 7 bases. Germline trimming cut 3 bases from V and 7 bases from J; bases unmatched to any gene: 8. CDR1 is MNHNS and CDR2 is SASEGT in the germline V gene. The CDR3 has 14 amino acids. The CDR3 region has the DNA TGTGCCAGCAGTGAGCGCCCGGGACAGAATGAAGCTTTCTTT. Its protein is CASSERPGQNEAFF.